This passage covers 22 T cell receptor beta chains from one sample sequenced in a study of blood T cells in healthy people across ages. Alongside a J-beta primer mix, a sample-barcoded 5' primer served in a second PCR lasting about 7 to 11 cycles. TCRdb passed the 5' RACE reads through MiXCR, listing each CDR3 protein once. The sample consists of about 780,000 distinct CDR3 sequences, about a quarter of them appearing once. These records were also assigned to another study, of T cells of mothers and their children.

Input material: blood. The source of these receptors is a boy younger than 18 in good health.

The chain is built from TRBV12-3 or TRBV12-4 and TRBJ2-2; 10 nucleotides line up with TRBD1. Trimming cost V 0 bases and J 6 bases; bases outside gene matches: 4. The CDR3 is 16 amino acids. DNA of the CDR3: TGTGCCAGCAGTTTAGCAGGGACAGGGGCCGCCGGGGAGCTGTTTTTT. Protein sequence: CASSLAGTGAAGELFF.

The V call is TRBV29-1, the J call TRBJ1-5, with TRBD1 matching 7 bases. Germline V gene sequence: CDR1 SQVTM, CDR2 ANQGSEA. V dropped 6 bases and J dropped 4; count of bases not matched to a gene: 6. This CDR3 has 13 amino acids. CDR3 in amino acids: CSVARDRNQPQHF. CDR3 nucleotide sequence: TGCAGCGTAGCTAGGGACAGAAATCAGCCCCAGCATTTT.

This clonotype was detected only a few times. CDR3 protein: CASRPTGDSPLHF. Here the CDR3 DNA reads TGTGCCAGTAGACCAACAGGGGATTCACCCCTCCACTTT. The chain is built from TRBV19 and TRBJ1-6, with 7 bases that match TRBD1. V dropped 6 bases and J dropped 8; count of bases not matched to a gene: 4. Germline loops: CDR1 LNHDA, CDR2 SQIVND (reference sequence). The CDR3 covers 13 residues.

J is TRBJ1-5 and V is TRBV4-1; D gene ambiguous. Germline-derived CDR1 and CDR2 are MGHRA and YSYEKL. V lost 4 bases to trimming and J lost 6 bases, with 13 bases between them. The CDR3 has 14 amino acids. The CDR3 sequence: CASSRYVAVQPQHF. The DNA for the CDR3 is TGCGCCAGCAGCCGTTACGTGGCGGTTCAGCCCCAGCATTTT.

The V gene is TRBV12-3 or TRBV12-4, the J gene TRBJ2-5; maybe TRBD2 (5 bases). Near its end, the DNA agrees better with TRBJ2-1, so the J call may be wrong. The CDR3 runs to 13 residues. CDR3 region: CASSLGANNEQFF. In nucleotides, the CDR3 is TGTGCCAGCAGTTTGGGAGCGAACAATGAGCAGTTCTTC.

This clonotype was observed a handful of times. CDR3 sequence: CSARDSIDGYTF. CDR3 sequence (DNA): TGCAGTGCTAGAGATAGCATAGATGGCTACACCTTC. The chain combines TRBV20-1 with TRBJ1-2; D unclear. V lost 0 bases and J lost 6, with 8 bases in between. The CDR3 spans 12 residues. Germline V CDR1 and CDR2: DFQATT, SNEGSKA (reference sequence).

This clonotype occurred once. The chain employs TRBV9 and TRBJ1-2; 7 bases fit TRBD1. After removal of 0 bases from V and 0 bases from J, the junction contained 5 bases not matched to a gene. Looked up from germline, CDR1 is SGDLS and CDR2 is YYNGEE. The CDR3 consists of 16 residues. This CDR3 is CASSVGQGVTNYGYTF. The CDR3 DNA reads as TGTGCCAGCAGCGTAGGACAGGGAGTGACTAACTATGGCTACACCTTC.

The rearrangement uses TRBV4-1 and TRBJ2-3; weak D call: TRBD2 (6 bases). Germline V gene sequence: CDR1 MGHRA, CDR2 YSYEKL. Trimming shortened V by 4 bases and J by 4 bases, and 18 bases separated the two germline ends. The CDR3 runs to 16 residues. The CDR3 loop reads CASSLEPEGVADTQYF. In DNA, the CDR3 is TGCGCCAGCAGCCTTGAGCCGGAGGGAGTCGCAGATACGCAGTATTTT.

V and J are TRBV27 and TRBJ2-5, with 7 bases identical to TRBD1. CDR1 MNHEY and CDR2 SMNVEV come from the germline V gene (reference sequence). The CDR3 covers 16 residues. V trimming: 5 bases; J trimming: 5 bases; junction bases outside the gene matches: 14. The CDR3 DNA follows: TGTGCCAGCAGTCGGGTGACAGGGATGGTCGGGGAGACCCAGTACTTC. Its translation is CASSRVTGMVGETQYF.

In this sample, this clonotype turned up a few times. The chain combines TRBV3-1 with TRBJ2-2, with D perhaps TRBD1 (6 bases). The germline V gene has CDR1 LGHDT and CDR2 YNNKEL (reference sequence). The length of the CDR3 is 16 residues. V shed 0 bases and J shed 3 bases, with 11 bases lying between them. The CDR3, as DNA: TGTGCCAGCAGCCAAGATTGGGGGCGCGACACCGGGGAGCTGTTTTTT. It codes for CASSQDWGRDTGELFF.

This clonotype was detected a few times. One end of the junction does not line up with germline, which may come from a read error. This chain uses TRBV5-1 with TRBJ2-7; 11 bases line up with TRBD1. The CDR3 runs to 15 residues. Per germline, CDR1 SGHRS and CDR2 YFSETQ. The CDR3 sequence is CASSWGQGGSDEQYF. The CDR3 DNA follows: TGCGCCAGCAGCTGGGGACAGGGGGGCTCCGACGAGCAGTACTTC.

This clonotype was detected only once. The V and J genes are TRBV6-5 and TRBJ2-5; 7 bases map to TRBD1. Judging by the DNA end, TRBJ2-7 fits better; the J call may be wrong. From germline, CDR1 is MNHEY and CDR2 SVGAGI. The CDR3 runs to 14 residues. CDR3 region: CASSRQGEGYEQYF. DNA for the CDR3: TGTGCCAGCAGTCGACAGGGCGAGGGCTACGAGCAGTACTTC.

V gene TRBV5-1 combines with J gene TRBJ1-2; perhaps TRBD1 as D (5 bases). The CDR3 totals 14 residues. The V end lost 0 bases, the J end lost 8 bases, and 14 bases lay between the germline ends. Germline V CDR1 and CDR2: SGHRS, YFSETQ. Here the CDR3 DNA reads TGCGCCAGCAGCTTGGGACAGACCTCTGGAGGCTACACCTTC. As protein: CASSLGQTSGGYTF.

This chain connects TRBV6-5 to TRBJ2-3, with D perhaps matching TRBD2 (5 bases). CDR3 length: 13 residues. Germline V lookup: CDR1 MNHEY, CDR2 SVGAGI. Trimming took 4 bases from V and 6 from J, leaving 11 bases between them. The CDR3 loop is CASSFRPGDTQYF. CDR3 in DNA: TGTGCCAGCAGTTTCCGACCGGGGGATACGCAGTATTTT.

Only a few counts were recorded for this clonotype. The gene calls are TRBV4-1 and TRBJ1-4; unclear D gene. This CDR3 comprises 15 residues. V lost 0 bases, J lost 7 bases, and 12 bases lay in between. Germline CDR1 MGHRA, CDR2 YSYEKL. This chain's CDR3 is CASSQESRVVEKLFF. The CDR3 bases are TGCGCCAGCAGCCAAGAGAGTAGAGTAGTTGAAAAACTGTTTTTT.

This clonotype occurred a few times. The rearrangement links TRBV7-2 to TRBJ2-1; no clear D. The CDR3 extends over 13 amino acids. Per germline, CDR1 SGHTA and CDR2 FQGNSA. V gave up 0 bases and J gave up 8 bases, with 8 bases separating them. The CDR3 region is CASSLALNYEQFF. CDR3 coding DNA: TGTGCCAGCAGCTTAGCGCTTAACTATGAGCAGTTCTTC.

V and J are TRBV6-6 and TRBJ2-1; tentatively, D is TRBD2 (5 bases). This CDR3 region has 15 residues. With 5 bases removed from V and 6 bases from J, the gap between germline ends came to 17 bases. The germline V gene encodes CDR1 MNHNY and CDR2 SVGAGI (reference sequence). This CDR3 reads CASSLAGRVSNEQFF. Here the CDR3 DNA reads TGTGCCAGCAGTCTGGCGGGCCGGGTGTCCAATGAGCAGTTCTTC.

This clonotype was seen just once. This rearrangement joins TRBV12-3 or TRBV12-4 to TRBJ2-5, with 7 bases matching TRBD2. V gave up 6 bases and J gave up 5 bases; unmatched junction bases: 9. This CDR3 has 14 residues. The CDR3 region has the DNA TGTGCCAGCAGGGGTACAAGCGGGATGGAGACCCAGTACTTC. This sequence encodes CASRGTSGMETQYF.

The chain combines TRBV27 with TRBJ2-2, with D perhaps matching TRBD2 (7 bases). CDR1 is MNHEY and CDR2 is SMNVEV in the germline V gene (reference sequence). V lost 0 bases to trimming and J lost 4 bases, with 15 bases between them. The CDR3 consists of 17 residues. The CDR3 nucleotides read TGTGCCAGCAGTTTATCGAGAGGGGGGGCCGGCACCGGGGAGCTGTTTTTT. Its translation: CASSLSRGGAGTGELFF.

This clonotype has more than one count but fewer than ten. This rearrangement joins TRBV12-3 or TRBV12-4 to TRBJ1-4; 8 bases match TRBD1. The ends lost 6 bases at V and 11 bases at J; junction bases unmatched: 8. This CDR3 is built from 13 residues. CDR3: CASSLGQGGKLFF. The CDR3 DNA reads as TGTGCCAGCAGCCTCGGACAGGGCGGGAAACTGTTTTTT.

The chain employs TRBV27 and TRBJ2-5; 8 positions match TRBD2. This CDR3 contains 15 residues. The trim removed 5 bases at V and 7 bases at J, leaving 12 bases unmatched. Germline CDR1 and CDR2: MNHEY and SMNVEV (reference sequence). CDR3 in DNA: TGTGCCAGCAGTCTGCAGCGGGGGCCAAGGGGGACCCAGTACTTC. This sequence encodes CASSLQRGPRGTQYF.

This chain links TRBV6-2 or TRBV6-3 with TRBJ2-7; the D gene is possibly TRBD2 (5 bases). This CDR3 has 14 amino acids. Germline V gives CDR1 MNHEY, CDR2 SVGEGT. Deletions cut 5 bases from V and 5 bases from J, with 16 bases between. The CDR3 region has the DNA TGTGCCAGCAGTCGGAGGTCCCCACCAAACGAGCAGTACTTC. Residues: CASSRRSPPNEQYF.